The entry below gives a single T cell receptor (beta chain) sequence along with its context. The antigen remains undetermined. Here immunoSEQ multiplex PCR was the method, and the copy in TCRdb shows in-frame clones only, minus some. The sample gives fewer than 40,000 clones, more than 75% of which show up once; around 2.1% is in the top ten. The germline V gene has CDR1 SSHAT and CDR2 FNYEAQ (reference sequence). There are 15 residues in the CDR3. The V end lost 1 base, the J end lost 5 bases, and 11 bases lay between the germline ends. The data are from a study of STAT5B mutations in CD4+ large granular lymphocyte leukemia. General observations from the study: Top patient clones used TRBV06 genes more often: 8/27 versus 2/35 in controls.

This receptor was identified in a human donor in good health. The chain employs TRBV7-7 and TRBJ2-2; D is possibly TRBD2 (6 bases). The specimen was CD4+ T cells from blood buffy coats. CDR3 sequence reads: CASSLEGTPTGELFF. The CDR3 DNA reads TGTGCCAGCAGCTTAGAAGGGACTCCTACCGGGGAGCTGTTTTTT.